These 20 T cell receptor beta chains share one sample of origin, sequenced in a study of blood T cell repertoires in COVID-19 (dated by TCRdb to 2019 to 2021). The method was the immunoSEQ multiplex PCR assay. The source is immuneACCESS, and TCRdb retained only in-frame sequences with V and J called. Part of the clones is not carried over; for the studies checked, unresolved V genes explain less than half of this, and the remainder is unexplained. The sample has around 250,000 clones on record, roughly 88% of them singletons. The ten largest clones represent 0.95% to 1.5% of the sample. Sequenced: PBMCs or T cells enriched from blood (not recorded which). All receptors come from a woman aged 40-49 years with acute COVID-19.

This clone has just one count. The J gene is TRBJ1-1, the V gene TRBV19; TRBD1 might be the D (5 bases). The germline CDR1 and CDR2 sequences are LNHDA and SQIVND (reference sequence). This CDR3 has 14 residues. Trimming took off 5 bases at V and 5 bases at J, with 15 bases between the two ends. CDR3 sequence reads: CASSVNRWGTEAFF. CDR3 bases: TGTGCCAGTAGTGTAAACAGGTGGGGAACTGAAGCTTTCTTT.

This clone was found a few times. The CDR3 region is CASSASVYSYNEQFF. DNA of the CDR3: TGTGCCAGCAGCGCTAGCGTCTACTCCTACAATGAGCAGTTCTTC. J is TRBJ2-1 and V is TRBV2; maybe TRBD2 (6 bases). CDR1 and CDR2 (germline): SNHLY, FYNNEI. The CDR3 contains 15 residues. The V end lost 6 bases, the J end lost 0 bases, and 12 bases lay between the germline ends. Full variable domain (remainder filled in from reference TRBV2 and TRBJ2-1): EPEVTQTPSHQVTQMGQEVILRCVPISNHLYFYWYRQILGQKVEFLVSFYNNEISEKSEIFDDQFSVERPDGSNFTLKIRSTKLEDSAMYFCASSASVYSYNEQFFGPGTRLTVL.

In this sample, this clone turned up many times. The CDR3 coding sequence is TGTGCCAGCAGCTTATCACTGATCGTGTACTCTGGGGCCAACGTCCTGACTTTC. It is translated as CASSLSLIVYSGANVLTF. This sequence joins TRBV11-2 and TRBJ2-6; D is unresolved. CDR1 and CDR2 (germline): SGHAT, FQNNGV. The CDR3 spans 18 residues. V was trimmed by 2 bases and J by 0 bases, leaving 14 bases between them.

The chain is built from TRBV10-3 and TRBJ1-1; D perhaps matches TRBD1 (5 bases). Trimming stripped 7 bases from V and 1 base from J, with 19 bases between. Germline V gene lookup returns CDR1 ENHRY and CDR2 SYGVKD. This CDR3 is built from 16 residues. For the CDR3, the DNA is TGTGCCATCAAAATCTCCAGGGCGGAGAGGAACACTGAAGCTTTCTTT. This sequence encodes CAIKISRAERNTEAFF.

This clone was detected a few times. The chain combines TRBV18 with TRBJ1-1; 8 nucleotides align to TRBD1. The CDR3 has 14 residues. Germline CDR1 reads KGHSH; CDR2 reads LQKENI. V lost 5 bases to trimming and J lost 3 bases; unmatched junction nucleotides: 5. This CDR3 reads CASSAGGPDTEAFF. CDR3 DNA: TGTGCCAGCTCAGCAGGGGGCCCCGACACTGAAGCTTTCTTT.

The chain uses TRBV19 and TRBJ1-1; 8 nucleotides line up with TRBD1. With V trimmed by 4 bases and J by 5 bases, 3 bases remained unmatched. This CDR3 is 13 amino acids long. Germline V gene sequence: CDR1 LNHDA, CDR2 SQIVND (reference sequence). The CDR3 coding sequence is TGTGCCAGTAGTACAGGGGGCGTGACTGAAGCTTTCTTT. Translation gives CASSTGGVTEAFF. Full variable domain (missing parts from reference TRBV19 and TRBJ1-1): DGGITQSPKYLFRKEGQNVTLSCEQNLNHDAMYWYRQDPGQGLRLIYYSQIVNDFQKGDIAEGYSVSREKKESFPLTVTSAQKNPTAFYLCASSTGGVTEAFFGQGTRLTVV.

The chain uses TRBV21-1 and TRBJ1-1; TRBD1, the table's D call, lacks a check against the DNA. TRBV21-1 is noted as a pseudogene. This CDR3 contains 19 residues. The CDR3 region has the DNA TGTGCCAGCAGCAAAGCGCTTTTAAGGCAGGGCCGTGAACCGGCTGAAGCTTTCTTT. It translates to CASSKALLRQGREPAEAFF.

V usage is TRBV29-1 and J usage is TRBJ1-5; D is possibly TRBD1 (6 bases). The CDR3 consists of 12 residues. In germline, CDR1 is SQVTM, CDR2 ANQGSEA. V was trimmed by 4 bases and J by 8 bases, leaving 12 bases between them. The CDR3 reads CSVGDRLEPQHF. The CDR3, as DNA: TGCAGCGTTGGAGACAGGTTGGAGCCCCAGCATTTT. The variable domain in full, completed from reference TRBV29-1 and TRBJ1-5, reads SAVISQKPSRDICQRGTSLTIQCQVDSQVTMMFWYRQQPGQSLTLIATANQGSEATYESGFVIDKFPISRPNLTFSTLTVSNMSPEDSSIYLCSVGDRLEPQHFGDGTRLSIL.

The rearrangement uses TRBV20-1 and TRBJ2-5; no firm D call. The V gene lost 8 bases and the J gene lost 0 bases, with 7 bases spanning the gap. This CDR3 region has 11 residues. CDR1 is DFQATT and CDR2 is SNEGSKA in the germline V gene (reference sequence). CDR3: CSTVYQETQYF. The CDR3 bases are TGCAGTACAGTGTACCAAGAGACCCAGTACTTC.

This rearrangement joins TRBV28 to TRBJ1-1; tentatively, D is TRBD1 (6 bases). Trimming shortened V by 2 bases and J by 6 bases, and 13 bases separated the two germline ends. From germline, CDR1 is MDHEN and CDR2 SYDVKM. The CDR3 runs 14 residues. The CDR3 reads CASSLGTRGPEAFF. CDR3 DNA: TGTGCCAGCAGTTTAGGGACAAGGGGCCCTGAAGCTTTCTTT.

This clone showed up just once. The V and J genes are TRBV9 and TRBJ2-1; TRBD2 agrees at 9 bases. CDR3 size: 16 residues. The V gene end was trimmed by 0 bases and the J gene end by 7 bases; junction bases not matched to a gene: 8. The germline V gene has CDR1 SGDLS and CDR2 YYNGEE. The chain's CDR3 is CASSVAVREGRNEQFF. CDR3 nucleotide sequence: TGTGCCAGCAGCGTAGCTGTGCGGGAGGGCCGGAATGAGCAGTTCTTC.

This chain uses TRBV15 with TRBJ2-3; either TRBD1 or TRBD2 may supply D (6 bases each). Trimming took off 5 bases at V and 3 bases at J, with 12 bases between the two ends. The CDR3 is 14 residues long. CDR1 and CDR2 from the germline V gene are LNHNV and YYDKDF (reference sequence). CDR3 DNA: TGTGCCACCAGCGGAGGGACATCAACAGATACGCAGTATTTT. Its protein product is CATSGGTSTDTQYF.

The chain joins TRBV2 to TRBJ2-7; 7 bases are a match to TRBD2. Trimming took 8 bases from V and 4 from J; bases not matched to a gene: 11. CDR3 length: 14 amino acids. CDR1 and CDR2 (germline): SNHLY, FYNNEI. The CDR3 sequence is CASGGDRGAYEQYF. CDR3 in DNA: TGTGCCAGCGGGGGGGACCGCGGGGCGTACGAGCAGTACTTC.

The chain links TRBV19 to TRBJ1-1, with a possible D match to TRBD1 (5 bases). Germline CDR1 and CDR2: LNHDA and SQIVND (reference sequence). V lost 1 base and J 0 bases, leaving 18 bases between the germline ends. The CDR3 is 18 amino acids. CDR3 nucleotides: TGTGCCAGTAGTATAGCGAAGGGTGTGGGGCTTTTGAACACTGAAGCTTTCTTT. Protein: CASSIAKGVGLLNTEAFF.

This sequence joins TRBV18 and TRBJ1-5, with TRBD1 identical over 8 bases. J gave up 5 bases and V 5 bases, and 2 bases lay outside the gene matches. This CDR3 is built from 13 residues. From germline, CDR1 is KGHSH and CDR2 LQKENI. The CDR3 loop reads CASSADRDQPQHF. In nucleotides, the CDR3 is TGTGCCAGCTCAGCGGACAGGGATCAGCCCCAGCATTTT.

In this sample, this clone turned up once. V gene TRBV7-9 combines with J gene TRBJ1-2, with D tentatively TRBD1 (6 bases). Trimming left V 4 bases short and J 4 bases short, with 19 bases between. From germline, CDR1 is SEHNR and CDR2 FQNEAQ (reference sequence). The CDR3 has 16 residues. CDR3 protein: CASSSTLGRGSYGYTF. CDR3 DNA: TGTGCCAGCAGCTCCACGTTGGGCAGGGGTTCCTATGGCTACACCTTC.

The V call is TRBV29-1, the J call TRBJ2-7, with 7 bases identical to TRBD1. Losses at the gene ends were 7 bases for V and 1 base for J; bases not matched to a gene: 4. Germline CDR1 is SQVTM and CDR2 is ANQGSEA. The CDR3 is 12 residues long. CDR3 residues: CSAGQESYEQYF. For the CDR3, the DNA is TGCAGCGCCGGACAGGAGTCCTACGAGCAGTACTTC.

The chain combines TRBV4-1 with TRBJ1-2, with 9 bases lining up with TRBD1. The germline gives CDR1 MGHRA, CDR2 YSYEKL. J lost 6 bases, V lost 4 bases, and 6 bases had no gene match. This CDR3 comprises 14 residues. In DNA, the CDR3 is TGCGCCAGCAGCCCACAGGGGGCCCTCGATGGCTACACCTTC. As protein: CASSPQGALDGYTF.

The V and J genes are TRBV24-1 and TRBJ2-3, with D perhaps matching TRBD1 (6 bases). The germline V gene encodes CDR1 KGHDR and CDR2 SFDVKD. CDR3 length equals 16 residues. V was shortened by 0 bases and J by 4 bases, with 13 bases between the two germline ends. CDR3 DNA sequence: TGTGCCACCAGTGATTTGACAGCAGGGGTAGCAGATACGCAGTATTTT. It yields the protein CATSDLTAGVADTQYF.

The V gene is TRBV27, the J gene TRBJ1-2; D may be TRBD1 (6 bases). This CDR3 spans 14 amino acids. V lost 5 bases and J lost 4, with 14 bases in between. Germline CDR1 MNHEY, CDR2 SMNVEV (reference sequence). The CDR3 DNA is TGTGCCAGCAGTCAAACGACAGGCGGCTATGGCTACACCTTC. Its translation is CASSQTTGGYGYTF.